This TCR beta chain stems from a study of cytomegalovirus exposure and HLA in healthy donors. Across the whole study: Prior work identified about 120 million unique TCR beta sequences in some 200 million T cells. Findings and limits, study-wide: Earlier analysis found most TCR beta V segments productive about 87% or about 30% of the time.

The PCR was carried out with 60 Vbeta primers and 13 Jbeta primers. The assay was immunoSEQ multiplex PCR, and TCRdb's table has in-frame clones only and misses some. Of about 180,000 clones listed, 82% are singletons. For this clone: Its antigen is still unknown.

With 6 bases removed from V and 8 bases from J, the gap between germline ends came to 19 bases. Germline loops: CDR1 SGHVS, CDR2 FQNEAQ. The CDR3 contains 14 residues. The sequence was obtained from a man aged 35 to 55 in good health and CMV-seronegative. Sequencing input: PBMCs. This sequence joins TRBV7-8 and TRBJ1-2; possible D gene TRBD1, 6 bases. The CDR3 region has the DNA TGTGCCAGCAGTCCCATCGGGGGGGCTCAGGGCTACACCTTC. Translated: CASSPIGGAQGYTF.